The clone carrying this TCR beta chain was recorded only once. The cohort comprised adults aged about 18 to 89 years residing in approximately 25 US areas. This sample stems from a study of blood T cell repertoires in COVID-19. Whole-study context: COVID-19 samples collected from the United States, Italy and Spain covered acute and convalescent phases.

Original analysis: Using reference gene primer amplification, nucleated cell counts were estimated. Repertoires were generated with immunoSEQ multiplex PCR, while TCRdb's copy carries only in-frame clones and drops some. V and J calls and clone size are as listed in that table; D and trimming were resolved from the DNA. In the table there are 200,000 to 300,000 clones, approximately 89% of which are singletons. Germline V gene data show CDR1 as SGHVS and CDR2 as FNYEAQ. The CDR3 sequence is 15 residues long. V dropped 1 base and J dropped 7; count of bases not matched to a gene: 7. Sequencing used PBMCs or T cells enriched from blood (not recorded which). The chain links TRBV7-6 to TRBJ2-7; the match to TRBD2 covers 10 bases. This receptor was obtained from a woman younger than 45 with acute COVID-19. The DNA for the CDR3 is TGTGCCAGCAGCTTAGAGGTAGCGGGGGGACGGGAGCAGTACTTC. It codes for CASSLEVAGGREQYF. Looking up the rest from reference TRBV7-6 and TRBJ2-7 gives the full variable domain: GAGVSQSPRYKVTKRGQDVALRCDPISGHVSLYWYRQALGQGPEFLTYFNYEAQQDKSGLPNDRFSAERPEGSISTLTIQRTEQRDSAMYRCASSLEVAGGREQYFGPGTRLTVT.